These T cell receptor beta chains were read from a single sample in a study of OX40 agonist ivuxolimab in advanced cancers. Profiling relied on immunoSEQ multiplex PCR, and the TCRdb table lists in-frame clones only, not all of them. The sample consists of more than 85,000 clones, 87% of them appearing once. The sequencing used CD4+ or CD8+ T cells sorted from blood, collected in a trial of the OX40 agonist ivuxolimab. These receptors were collected from an adult with an advanced solid tumor such as melanoma, head and neck, liver or kidney cancer. Both conserved end residues are part of each CDR3. Fields, in order: clone size, V gene, J gene, D gene, CDR3 DNA, CDR3 protein. D genes are given only for firm matches. A clone size is listed for some rows: how often the clone was seen (once, few, many), or a class if it is expanded.

few	TRBV7-2	TRBJ1-1	.	TGTGCCAGCAGTCGAGACCCCATGAACACTGAAGCTTTCTTT	CASSRDPMNTEAFF
.	TRBV2	TRBJ1-1	.	TGTGCCAGCAGCGGACAGCCGAACACTGAAGCTTTCTTT	CASSGQPNTEAFF
.	TRBV5-1	TRBJ2-1	.	TGCGCCAGCAGCTTGGAAGCAAACTCCTACAATGAGCAGTTCTTC	CASSLEANSYNEQFF
.	TRBV9	TRBJ2-3	.	TGTGCCAGCAGCGTAGGACCTTCAACCACAGATACGCAGTATTTT	CASSVGPSTTDTQYF
.	TRBV27	TRBJ1-2	.	TGTGCCAGCAGTTTCGGGGGGTATGGCTACACCTTC	CASSFGGYGYTF
.	TRBV5-5	TRBJ1-3	.	TGTGCCAGCAGCCCTCGGGGACTTTACCCCCGGATTGATTTT	CASSPRGLYPRIDF
few	TRBV6-5	TRBJ1-5	.	TGTGCCAGCAGTGGGCCCCCGCCCCAGCATTTT	CASSGPPPQHF
.	TRBV18	TRBJ1-4	.	TGTGCCAGCTCACCCTCCGGGGGGATTAGATATGAAAAACTGTTTTTT	CASSPSGGIRYEKLFF
once	TRBV27	TRBJ2-3	.	TGTGCCAGCAGTTTAGTGGACCACGGTACGCAGTATTTT	CASSLVDHGTQYF
once	TRBV4-1	TRBJ1-1	.	TGCGCCAGCAGCCCTCTAGGTTGGCCGAACACTGAAGCTTTCTTT	CASSPLGWPNTEAFF
.	TRBV18	TRBJ2-1	TRBD1	TGTGCCAGCTCGGGACAGGGGCGAGGTGAGCAGTTCTTC	CASSGQGRGEQFF
.	TRBV7-9	TRBJ2-3	.	TGTGCCAGCAGCCACCCCGGAGGTAGCGGAAGCACAGATACGCAGTATTTT	CASSHPGGSGSTDTQYF
.	TRBV4-2	TRBJ2-3	.	TGTGCCAGCAGCTTACAGTGGGGGGGGGCCACAGATACGCAGTATTTT	CASSLQWGGATDTQYF
.	TRBV6-5	TRBJ1-1	.	TGTGCCAGCAGTTACGAGGGGATGAACACTGAAGCTTTCTTT	CASSYEGMNTEAFF
.	TRBV6-5	TRBJ2-7	.	TGTGCCAGCAGTAGGGACTCCTACGAGCAGTACTTC	CASSRDSYEQYF
few	TRBV6-1	TRBJ2-3	.	TGTGCCAGCACCTGGGCGTCTAGCACAGATACGCAGTATTTT	CASTWASSTDTQYF
.	TRBV19	TRBJ1-2	.	TGTGCCAGTAACGGGCAGATCTATGGCTACACCTTC	CASNGQIYGYTF
.	TRBV9	TRBJ2-5	.	TGTGCCAGCAGCGTTCAGGGGCAAGAGACCCAGTACTTC	CASSVQGQETQYF
.	TRBV5-4	TRBJ2-7	.	TGTGCCAGCAGCTCGCAACCGGGGGAATATTACGAGCAGTACTTC	CASSSQPGEYYEQYF
.	TRBV5-1	TRBJ2-2	.	TGCGCCAGCAGAGCCGGGACTCTCCGGTGGGCCGGGGAGCTGTTTTTT	CASRAGTLRWAGELFF
.	TRBV28	TRBJ1-3	.	TGTGCCAGCAGTCCTCCGGGCGACTCTGGAAACACCATATATTTT	CASSPPGDSGNTIYF
few	TRBV15	TRBJ2-7	.	TGTGCCACCAGCCCGAACAGGGAGGGTGTCCACGAGCAGTACTTC	CATSPNREGVHEQYF
once	TRBV9	TRBJ2-3	TRBD2	TGTGCCAGCAGCGTAAGTGCCCGGGGAGGGGCAGATACGCAGTATTTT	CASSVSARGGADTQYF